This T cell receptor beta chain comes out of a study of CD8 T cells in ankylosing spondylitis. Overall study findings and caveats: Clones linked to disease, bearing a CD8+ phenotype, were relatively rare in peripheral blood.

Using its own MiXCR run on the 5' RACE reads, TCRdb lists one record per CDR3 protein. The sample gives about 150,000 distinct CDR3 sequences, around 32% of which show up once; about 6% is in the top ten. Comment on this clonotype: What it recognizes is unknown.

Germline CDR1 and CDR2: SNHLY and FYNNEI. CDR3 length: 14 residues. The ends were cut back, 6 bases at V and 8 bases at J, with 16 bases in the middle. V and J are TRBV2 and TRBJ1-4, with D perhaps matching TRBD1 (5 bases). This clonotype originated in a male donor with ankylosing spondylitis. The source material was synovial fluid, either unsorted or a sorted T cell fraction (not recorded which). The CDR3 nucleotides read TGTGCCAGCAGCGCAGGGATTGAAGGGGAAAAACTGTTTTTT. The encoded protein is CASSAGIEGEKLFF.